The 27 T cell receptor beta chains below were found in one sample sequenced in a study of blood T cells in healthy people across ages. The authors ran a second PCR of roughly 6 to 12 cycles using a sample-barcoded 5' primer and a J-beta primer mix. TCRdb passed the 5' RACE reads through MiXCR, listing each CDR3 protein once. The sample comprises around 1,800,000 distinct CDR3 sequences, about 39% of which are singletons, and roughly 24% rests with the top ten. Material for sequencing was blood. The receptors come from a human donor in good health.

The gene calls are TRBV7-6 and TRBJ2-7; D unresolved. V lost 0 bases and J lost 2, with 11 bases in between. Germline-derived CDR1 and CDR2 are SGHVS and FNYEAQ. The CDR3 is 15 residues long. DNA of the CDR3: TGTGCCAGCAGCTTAGCGCCCAGGTTTACCTACGAGCAGTACTTC. Translating gives CASSLAPRFTYEQYF.

The genes are TRBV20-1 and TRBJ1-5; D is uncertain. Per germline, CDR1 DFQATT and CDR2 SNEGSKA (reference sequence). The germline V and J ends were trimmed by 0 bases and 3 bases, with 3 bases remaining between them. The CDR3 loop spans 12 amino acids. CDR3 amino acids: CSAREPNQPQHF. The CDR3 bases are TGCAGTGCTAGAGAGCCCAATCAGCCCCAGCATTTT.

The CDR3 sequence: CASSPDRYTGELFF. CDR3 DNA: TGTGCCAGCAGCCCGGACAGATACACCGGGGAGCTGTTTTTT. The chain carries TRBV7-2 and TRBJ2-2; D is perhaps TRBD1 (6 bases). Per germline, CDR1 SGHTA and CDR2 FQGNSA. V was shortened by 5 bases and J by 3 bases, with 10 bases between the two germline ends. The CDR3 sequence is 14 residues long. Looking up the rest from reference TRBV7-2 and TRBJ2-2 gives the full variable domain: GAGVSQSPSNKVTEKGKDVELRCDPISGHTALYWYRQSLGQGLEFLIYFQGNSAPDKSGLPSDRFSAERTGGSVSTLTIQRTQQEDSAVYLCASSPDRYTGELFFGEGSRLTVL.

The chain couples TRBV6-5 to TRBJ2-5, with D possibly being TRBD1 or TRBD2 (5 bases each). The J call is doubtful: the DNA matches TRBJ2-7 better. Germline V gene lookup returns CDR1 MNHEY and CDR2 SVGAGI. The CDR3 covers 14 residues. The CDR3 here is CASSSGTPSGEQYF. As DNA, the CDR3 is TGTGCCAGCAGCTCAGGGACGCCTTCGGGCGAGCAGTACTTC.

This clonotype was detected ten times or more. This chain uses TRBV10-3 with TRBJ1-2; 9 nucleotides agree with TRBD1. After removal of 0 bases from V and 2 bases from J, the junction contained 1 base not matched to a gene. Germline values: CDR1 ENHRY, CDR2 SYGVKD. CDR3 length: 15 amino acids. CDR3: CAISESGTGNYGYTF. The CDR3 coding sequence is TGTGCCATCAGTGAGTCCGGGACAGGGAACTATGGCTACACCTTC.

This clonotype was detected a few times. The V and J genes are TRBV4-2 and TRBJ2-1, with unresolved D. This CDR3 has 12 amino acids. The V end lost 0 bases, the J end lost 10 bases, and 7 bases lay between the germline ends. From germline, CDR1 is LGHNA and CDR2 YNFKEQ. This chain's CDR3 is CASSQEGIEQFF. The CDR3 DNA reads TGTGCCAGCAGCCAAGAAGGCATAGAGCAGTTCTTC.

V gene TRBV10-3 combines with J gene TRBJ2-5; D is uncertain. The DNA end is a closer match to TRBJ2-7, so the J assignment may be wrong. CDR1 is ENHRY, CDR2 SYGVKD, per germline. This CDR3 comprises 14 residues. The CDR3 here is CAISELGLTDEQYF. The CDR3 DNA sequence: TGTGCCATCAGTGAGCTAGGCCTGACGGACGAGCAGTACTTC.

This clonotype was seen a handful of times. The chain couples TRBV5-4 to TRBJ1-4; 10 bases are a match to TRBD1. The CDR3 runs 15 residues. From germline, CDR1 is SGHNT and CDR2 YYREEE (reference sequence). Trimming took 0 bases from V and 7 from J; bases not matched to a gene: 3. CDR3 nucleotides: TGTGCCAGCAGCTTGGCGGGGACAGGGGTTGAAAAACTGTTTTTT. Its translation is CASSLAGTGVEKLFF.

The gene calls are TRBV27 and TRBJ2-5; 11 bases align to TRBD2. Germline loops: CDR1 MNHEY, CDR2 SMNVEV (reference sequence). CDR3 length: 17 amino acids. The V segment lost 2 bases and the J segment 2 bases; nucleotides outside the gene matches: 7. In DNA form, the CDR3 reads TGTGCCAGCAGTTTAACGGGGCCTAGCGGGGGGCAAGAGACCCAGTACTTC. Translating gives CASSLTGPSGGQETQYF.

The V and J genes are TRBV4-3 and TRBJ2-5, with D perhaps given as TRBD1 or TRBD2 (6 bases each). CDR3 length equals 15 residues. Germline loops: CDR1 LGHNA, CDR2 YSLEER. V was clipped by 0 bases and J by 7 bases, with 15 bases between them. As DNA, the CDR3 is TGCGCCAGCAGCCAAGATGTGGGGGGCTGGGGGACCCAGTACTTC. Encoded protein: CASSQDVGGWGTQYF.

This clonotype occurred a few times. The chain recombines TRBV4-1 with TRBJ2-7; D is undetermined. The CDR3 consists of 17 residues. V was shortened by 5 bases and J by 7 bases, with 27 bases between the two germline ends. Per germline, CDR1 MGHRA and CDR2 YSYEKL. The CDR3 DNA is TGCGCCAGCAGCTCAGGCCCTAAAGCCGTGAATTACAATGAGCAGTACTTC. Encoded protein: CASSSGPKAVNYNEQYF.

This sequence joins TRBV7-8 and TRBJ1-2; a weak D match, TRBD1 (6 bases). With 5 bases removed from V and 3 bases from J, the gap between germline ends came to 13 bases. The CDR3 totals 14 residues. From germline, CDR1 is SGHVS and CDR2 FQNEAQ. The CDR3 bases are TGTGCCAGCAGCCAAGGGGGGTTAGACTATGGCTACACCTTC. Protein: CASSQGGLDYGYTF.

This clonotype was picked up a small number of times. The V and J genes are TRBV29-1 and TRBJ2-7; D not resolved. This CDR3 is 12 amino acids long. Germline V gene data show CDR1 as SQVTM and CDR2 as ANQGSEA. V was shortened by 0 bases and J by 7 bases, with 10 bases between the two germline ends. The CDR3 nucleotides are TGCAGCGTTGAAGAGCGACTCGGGGAGCAGTACTTC. It specifies CSVEERLGEQYF.

This clonotype was recorded a few times. In nucleotides, the CDR3 is TGTGCCACCAGTGACCCTCTAGCGGGGGGGGAGGATGAGCAGTTCTTC. It yields the protein CATSDPLAGGEDEQFF. The gene calls are TRBV24-1 and TRBJ2-1; 12 bases align to TRBD2. The CDR3 spans 16 residues. V lost 4 bases and J lost 8; bases outside the gene matches: 8. Germline V CDR1 and CDR2: KGHDR, SFDVKD.

This rearrangement joins TRBV10-3 to TRBJ2-1; D is perhaps TRBD2 (5 bases). Trimming pared 10 bases from V and 1 base from J, leaving 14 bases between. CDR1 and CDR2 from the germline V gene are ENHRY and SYGVKD. The CDR3 is made up of 14 amino acids. CDR3 loop: CASLPSGSYNEQFF. CDR3 in DNA: TGTGCCAGCCTCCCGAGCGGTTCCTACAATGAGCAGTTCTTC.

V usage is TRBV28 and J usage is TRBJ2-7; TRBD1 is a possible D gene (6 bases). This CDR3 is 15 amino acids long. Trimming shortened V by 5 bases and J by 2 bases, and 16 bases separated the two germline ends. CDR1 MDHEN and CDR2 SYDVKM come from the germline V gene. CDR3 protein: CASSGPGTSTYEQYF. CDR3 nucleotides: TGTGCCAGCAGTGGCCCCGGGACATCGACCTACGAGCAGTACTTC.

The table lists this clonotype with a count of one. The V and J genes are TRBV10-3 and TRBJ2-7; tentatively, D is TRBD1 (6 bases). The V gene's germline CDR1 is ENHRY and CDR2 SYGVKD. The ends were cut back, 6 bases at V and 3 bases at J, with 18 bases in the middle. This CDR3 region has 15 residues. As DNA, the CDR3 is TGTGCCATCAGCGACGAAATCGGGACACTCTACGAGCAGTACTTC. Translation gives CAISDEIGTLYEQYF.

In its sample, this clonotype was seen many times. The chain recombines TRBV29-1 with TRBJ1-1; D gene uncertain. The CDR3 covers 9 residues. The V and J ends lost 7 bases and 4 bases respectively, with 4 bases between them. CDR1 and CDR2 (germline): SQVTM, ANQGSEA. For the CDR3, the DNA is TGCAGCGCGGGCACTGAAGCTTTCTTT. This encodes CSAGTEAFF. The variable domain in full, completed from reference TRBV29-1 and TRBJ1-1, reads SAVISQKPSRDICQRGTSLTIQCQVDSQVTMMFWYRQQPGQSLTLIATANQGSEATYESGFVIDKFPISRPNLTFSTLTVSNMSPEDSSIYLCSAGTEAFFGQGTRLTVV.

This clonotype was seen more than once but under ten times. V gene TRBV6-5 combines with J gene TRBJ2-1, with 12 bases matching TRBD2. CDR1 MNHEY and CDR2 SVGAGI come from the germline V gene. The CDR3 is 16 amino acids. Losses at the gene ends were 0 bases for V and 13 bases for J; bases not matched to a gene: 10. The CDR3 is CASSYSGLAGQAHQFF. CDR3 nucleotide sequence: TGTGCCAGCAGTTACTCCGGACTAGCGGGGCAAGCACACCAGTTCTTC.

The chain uses TRBV30 and TRBJ2-1; 9 nucleotides match TRBD1. CDR3 length equals 11 residues. Germline V gives CDR1 GTSNPN, CDR2 SVGIG (reference sequence). Losses at the gene ends were 2 bases for V and 15 bases for J; bases not matched to a gene: 5. The CDR3 is CAWSMGTGPFF. DNA of the CDR3: TGTGCCTGGAGTATGGGGACAGGGCCGTTCTTC. Variable domain in full (rest from reference TRBV30 and TRBJ2-1): SQTIHQWPATLVQPVGSPLSLECTVEGTSNPNLYWYRQAAGRGLQLLFYSVGIGQISSEVPQNLSASRPQDRQFILSSKKLLLSDSGFYLCAWSMGTGPFFGPGTRLTVL.

This clonotype was found a few times. The chain employs TRBV6-5 and TRBJ2-1, with TRBD2 matching over 10 bases. The CDR3 is 16 residues long. Germline assignment: CDR1 MNHEY and CDR2 SVGAGI. The V gene end was trimmed by 4 bases and the J gene end by 4 bases; junction bases not matched to a gene: 7. The CDR3 bases are TGTGCCAGCAGTTCCCTAGCGGGGGCACTTTACAATGAGCAGTTCTTC. It yields the protein CASSSLAGALYNEQFF.

The chain joins TRBV7-6 to TRBJ2-5; D might be TRBD1 or TRBD2, each matching 5 bases. Per the germline V gene, CDR1 is SGHVS and CDR2 is FNYEAQ. There are 14 residues in the CDR3. Deletions cut 1 base from V and 6 bases from J, with 12 bases between. The CDR3 region has the DNA TGTGCCAGCAGCTTAGTGGCAGGGAGAAAGACCCAGTACTTC. The encoded protein is CASSLVAGRKTQYF. Combining the CDR3 with reference TRBV7-6 and TRBJ2-5 gives the whole variable domain GAGVSQSPRYKVTKRGQDVALRCDPISGHVSLYWYRQALGQGPEFLTYFNYEAQQDKSGLPNDRFSAERPEGSISTLTIQRTEQRDSAMYRCASSLVAGRKTQYFGPGTRLLVL.

The V gene is TRBV30, the J gene TRBJ2-7, with 11 bases matching TRBD1. The ends lost 7 bases at V and 7 bases at J; junction bases unmatched: 6. Germline V lookup: CDR1 GTSNPN, CDR2 SVGIG (reference sequence). The CDR3 length is 12 residues. For the CDR3, the DNA is TGTGCCTCAGGACAGGGGGCGAGGGAGCAGTACTTC. Its protein is CASGQGAREQYF.

The sample holds a few counts of this clonotype. At one of its ends the junction is not consistent with the germline gene, which may arise from a read error. V is TRBV20-1 and J is TRBJ2-1; 9 nucleotides match TRBD2. Germline V gene data show CDR1 as DFQATT and CDR2 as SNEGSKA (reference sequence). This CDR3 region has 15 residues. The CDR3 reads CSANSGGSSFNEQFF. CDR3 nucleotides: TGCAGTGCAAATAGCGGGGGTAGCTCCTTCAATGAGCAGTTCTTC.

This clonotype was counted between two and nine times. The chain couples TRBV13 to TRBJ1-3; a possible D gene is TRBD1 (5 bases). This CDR3 spans 16 amino acids. Trimming removed 1 base at V and 0 bases at J, with 10 bases between. The germline V gene encodes CDR1 PRHDT and CDR2 FYEKMQ (reference sequence). Written as DNA, the CDR3 is TGTGCCAGCAGCTTAGTCGGGACCGTCTCTGGAAACACCATATATTTT. Amino acid sequence: CASSLVGTVSGNTIYF.

The chain combines TRBV20-1 with TRBJ1-1, with D unresolved. This CDR3 spans 11 amino acids. Germline V CDR1 and CDR2: DFQATT, SNEGSKA (reference sequence). Trimming shortened V by 3 bases and J by 4 bases, and 6 bases separated the two germline ends. DNA for the CDR3: TGCAGTGCTAGGAAAGGCACTGAAGCTTTCTTT. Its protein product is CSARKGTEAFF.

The chain carries TRBV25-1 and TRBJ2-6; D may be TRBD1 (5 bases). The CDR3 is 15 amino acids. Trimming shortened V by 8 bases and J by 0 bases, and 11 bases separated the two germline ends. The V gene's germline CDR1 is MGHDK and CDR2 SYGVNS. CDR3: CASGALYSGANVLTF. The CDR3 DNA reads as TGTGCCAGCGGGGCACTCTACTCTGGGGCCAACGTCCTGACTTTC.